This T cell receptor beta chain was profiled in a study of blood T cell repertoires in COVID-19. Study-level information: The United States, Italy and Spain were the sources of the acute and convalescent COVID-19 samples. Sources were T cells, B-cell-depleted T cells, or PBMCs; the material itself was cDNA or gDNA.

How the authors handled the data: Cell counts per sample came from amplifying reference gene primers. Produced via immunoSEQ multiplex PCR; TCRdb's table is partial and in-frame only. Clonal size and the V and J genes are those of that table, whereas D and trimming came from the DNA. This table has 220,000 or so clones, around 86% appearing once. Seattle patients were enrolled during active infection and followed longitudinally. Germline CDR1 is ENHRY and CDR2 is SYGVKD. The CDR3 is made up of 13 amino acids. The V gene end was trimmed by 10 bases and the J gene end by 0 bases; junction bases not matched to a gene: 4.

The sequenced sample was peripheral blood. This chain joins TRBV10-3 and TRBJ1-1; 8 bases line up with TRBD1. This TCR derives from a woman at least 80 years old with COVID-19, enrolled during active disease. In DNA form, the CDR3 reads TGTGCCACCGGACAGGGATTGAACACTGAAGCTTTCTTT. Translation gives CATGQGLNTEAFF.